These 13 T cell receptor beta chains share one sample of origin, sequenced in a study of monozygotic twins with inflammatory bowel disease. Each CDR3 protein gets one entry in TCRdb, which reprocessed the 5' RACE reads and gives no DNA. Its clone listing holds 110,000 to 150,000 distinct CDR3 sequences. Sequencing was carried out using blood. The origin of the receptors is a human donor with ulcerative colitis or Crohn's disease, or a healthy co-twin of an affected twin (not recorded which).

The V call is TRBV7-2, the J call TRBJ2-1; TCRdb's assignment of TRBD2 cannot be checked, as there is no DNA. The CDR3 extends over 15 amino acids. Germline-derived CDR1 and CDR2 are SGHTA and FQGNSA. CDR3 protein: CASSLGTSPLNEQFF.

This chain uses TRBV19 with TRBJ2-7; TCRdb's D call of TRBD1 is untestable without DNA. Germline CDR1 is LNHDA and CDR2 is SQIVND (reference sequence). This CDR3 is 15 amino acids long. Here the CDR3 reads CASNAGTAFSYEQYF. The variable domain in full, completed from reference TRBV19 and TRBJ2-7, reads DGGITQSPKYLFRKEGQNVTLSCEQNLNHDAMYWYRQDPGQGLRLIYYSQIVNDFQKGDIAEGYSVSREKKESFPLTVTSAQKNPTAFYLCASNAGTAFSYEQYFGPGTRLTVT.

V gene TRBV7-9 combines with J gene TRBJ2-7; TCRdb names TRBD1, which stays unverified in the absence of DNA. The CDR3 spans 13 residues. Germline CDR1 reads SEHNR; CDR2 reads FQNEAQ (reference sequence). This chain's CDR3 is CASSPPGHYEQYF.

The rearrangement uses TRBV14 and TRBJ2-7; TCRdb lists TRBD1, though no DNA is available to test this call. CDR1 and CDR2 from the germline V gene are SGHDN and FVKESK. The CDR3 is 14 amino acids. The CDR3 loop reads CASKSGPGTYEQYF.

CDR3 protein: CASKPSRTGANYNEQFF. V gene TRBV19 combines with J gene TRBJ2-1; TCRdb proposes TRBD1, but this gene call is untestable without DNA. The germline CDR1 and CDR2 sequences are LNHDA and SQIVND (reference sequence). This CDR3 has 17 amino acids. The full variable domain, its missing parts supplied by reference TRBV19 and TRBJ2-1, is DGGITQSPKYLFRKEGQNVTLSCEQNLNHDAMYWYRQDPGQGLRLIYYSQIVNDFQKGDIAEGYSVSREKKESFPLTVTSAQKNPTAFYLCASKPSRTGANYNEQFFGPGTRLTVL.

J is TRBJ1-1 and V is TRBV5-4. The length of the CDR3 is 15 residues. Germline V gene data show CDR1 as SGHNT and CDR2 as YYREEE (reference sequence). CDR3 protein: CASSLGGDVNTEAFF.

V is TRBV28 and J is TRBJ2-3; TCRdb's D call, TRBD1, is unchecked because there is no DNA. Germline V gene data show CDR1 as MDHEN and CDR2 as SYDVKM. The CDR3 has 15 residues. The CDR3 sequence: CASSQQTGYTDTQYF.

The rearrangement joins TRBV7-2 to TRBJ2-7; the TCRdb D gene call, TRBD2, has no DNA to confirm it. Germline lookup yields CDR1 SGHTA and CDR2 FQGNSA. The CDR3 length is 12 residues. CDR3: CASGLASYEQYF.

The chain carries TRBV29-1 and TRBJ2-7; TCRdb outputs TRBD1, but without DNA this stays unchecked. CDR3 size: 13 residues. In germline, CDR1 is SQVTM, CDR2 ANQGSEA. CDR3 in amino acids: CSAMTGGLYEQYF.

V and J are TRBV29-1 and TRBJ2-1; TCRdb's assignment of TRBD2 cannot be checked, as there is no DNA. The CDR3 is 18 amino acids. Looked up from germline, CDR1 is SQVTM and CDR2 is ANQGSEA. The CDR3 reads CSVERVAGGKSSYNEQFF.

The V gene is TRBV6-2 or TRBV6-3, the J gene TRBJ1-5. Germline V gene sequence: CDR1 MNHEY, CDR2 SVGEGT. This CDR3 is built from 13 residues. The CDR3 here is CASSYDSNQPQHF.

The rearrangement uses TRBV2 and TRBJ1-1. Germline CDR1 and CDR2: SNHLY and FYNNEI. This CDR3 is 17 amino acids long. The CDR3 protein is CASRRWQGGGMNTEAFF.

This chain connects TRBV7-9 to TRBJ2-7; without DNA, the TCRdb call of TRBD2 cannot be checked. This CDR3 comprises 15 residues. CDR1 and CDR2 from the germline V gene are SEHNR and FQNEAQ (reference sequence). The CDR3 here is CASSSGLAGEGEQYF.